A selection of T cell receptor beta chains follows, all from one sample in a study of blood T cell repertoires in COVID-19. The assay was immunoSEQ multiplex PCR, and TCRdb's table has in-frame clones only and misses some. The table lists roughly 260,000 clones, 87% of them singletons. Sequences were obtained from peripheral blood. The receptors originated from a woman aged 45 to 65 with acute or convalescent COVID-19. CDR3s include the opening cysteine and the closing phenylalanine or tryptophan. Fields, in order: D gene, clone size, V gene, J gene, CDR3 protein, CDR3 DNA. A D gene is named only where the DNA matches it firmly. Clone size, where shown, is once, few, many, or a class for clones that have expanded.

TRBD1	NA	TRBV2	TRBJ1-2	CASSEQTGANYGYTF	TGTGCCAGCAGTGAGCAGACAGGGGCTAACTATGGCTACACCTTC
TRBD1	NA	TRBV28	TRBJ1-1	CASSQPRGLGANTEAFF	TGTGCCAGCAGTCAACCCAGGGGGCTTGGAGCGAACACTGAAGCTTTCTTT
TRBD2	NA	TRBV4-1	TRBJ2-3	CASSQLGTRADTQYF	TGCGCCAGCAGCCAACTCGGGACTAGAGCAGATACGCAGTATTTT
TRBD1	NA	TRBV11-2	TRBJ1-5	CASSLERGGDQPQHF	TGTGCCAGCAGCTTAGAGCGAGGGGGCGACCAGCCCCAGCATTTT
TRBD1	NA	TRBV5-1	TRBJ2-3	CASGSRGLGGVTTDTQYF	TGCGCCAGCGGATCCAGGGGGCTCGGGGGAGTGACCACAGATACGCAGTATTTT
TRBD1	NA	TRBV28	TRBJ1-5	CASRPDRESNQPQHF	TGTGCCAGCAGGCCTGACAGGGAAAGCAATCAGCCCCAGCATTTT
NA	NA	TRBV28	TRBJ1-3	CASSSGVSIGNTIYF	TGTGCCAGCAGTTCCGGGGTCTCGATAGGAAACACCATATATTTT
TRBD2	once	TRBV18	TRBJ2-1	CASSPGGTIDEQFF	TGTGCCAGCTCACCGGGCGGGACTATCGATGAGCAGTTCTTC
TRBD1	NA	TRBV27	TRBJ1-6	CASSLEATGNSYNSPLHF	TGTGCCAGCAGTTTAGAAGCGACAGGGAACTCCTATAATTCACCCCTCCACTTT
NA	NA	TRBV27	TRBJ1-2	CASSLRGYGYTF	TGTGCCAGCAGTTTACGCGGCTATGGCTACACCTTC